Here is one T cell receptor beta chain with its context. Many counts were recorded for this clonotype. The antigen this receptor binds is unknown. Base qualities were left out, and no much larger clone turns up one base away. These data belong to a study of T cells in Graves' hyperthyroidism and ophthalmopathy (dated by TCRdb to 2018 to 2020). Background for the entire study: Peripheral blood samples were taken at the time of initial diagnosis, prior to any treatment. The paper reports TCR Vbeta CDR3 sequencing of over 130 peripheral blood samples: fewer than 50 ophthalmopathy, 75 to 80 hyperthyroidism and 17 progressor patients. An independent validation cohort of about 19 hyperthyroidism patients and 17 patients who later progressed to ophthalmopathy tested prospective prediction of ophthalmopathy. After blood sampling, hyperthyroidism patients were treated with methimazole at a starting dose of 30 mg daily, and ophthalmopathy patients were treated with high-dose intravenous methylprednisolone. To identify TCR V-J signatures that set the groups apart, the researchers used a discovery cohort of more than 95 patients, made up of some 41 with Graves' ophthalmopathy and 57 with stable Graves' hyperthyroidism. Thyroid tissue and blood T-cell repertoires from about six Graves' hyperthyroidism patients were also compared in the study. The 90 or so discovery patients were randomly split 7:3 into training and test sets. Results the study describes overall, beyond this receptor: In validation, progression to ophthalmopathy was predicted by the model with almost 71% sensitivity and roughly 72% specificity, a median of 6.5 months before onset. A model built on a 13 V-J signature distinguished ophthalmopathy from stable hyperthyroidism, reaching about 88% sensitivity and around 82% specificity in cross-validation and 80%/75% in testing. No statistical method was used to fix the sample size in advance, and group allocation was not hidden from the investigators. Blood samples also contained most of the expanded thyroid clonotypes (frequency above 0.001), which suggests that blood repertoires may reflect thyroid immune responses.

TCR beta CDR3 regions were amplified from RNA transcripts. The first round of RT-PCR for the TCR CDR3 was performed with the HTBI primer set and the Qiagen OneStep RT-PCR kit. A second multiplex PCR round built the libraries, followed by size selection and purification. Paired-end sequencing of the libraries was performed with 100 bp reads on an Illumina HiSeq2000. In the authors' own workflow: SOAPnuke was used to process the raw data, with reads discarded if the reads contained adapters or uncalled bases, had a mean Phred below 15, or lacked an exact constant-primer or identifier match. High-quality paired reads were merged with COPE v1.2.5, and unique nucleotide sequences were defined as clonotypes. Clonotypes were aligned to IMGT TRBV, TRBD and TRBJ reference segments using MiTCR v1.1. Analysis was restricted to V-J combinations with a frequency above 0.0001, which covered 98% to 99.2% of repertoires. The TCS score was defined as F50 (clonal expansion) divided by E x V (chaos), with BLOSUM62-based TCRdist calculated between CDR3 peptides within each V-J. Welch's t-statistics and random forest reduced fewer than 550 V-J features to under 15, which were used in a naive Bayes classifier (R e1071). The public reads were quality trimmed at Q25 with fastp and then assembled into clones with MiXCR by TCRdb, keeping productive beta chains. Entries are consolidated by CDR3 protein sequence, retaining the most common genes and DNA. What appears here as the V and J calls and clone size reflects TCRdb's work, not the paper's. This sample lists about 560,000 distinct CDR3 sequences; 16% were detected once. The ten top clones hold approximately 20% of the sample.

Graves' hyperthyroidism was defined as stable when no progression to ophthalmopathy occurred over 18 months of follow-up. Hyperthyroidism patients were newly diagnosed, had a disease duration of under 2 months, and were aged 18 to 65 years. Exclusion was applied to patients with uncontrolled infections, other autoimmune diseases, pregnancy or lactation. Clinical symptoms, serum thyroxine and TRAb, thyroid ultrasound, and orbital computed tomography formed the basis for the diagnoses. PBMCs were separated from roughly 9.3 ml of fresh peripheral blood using Ficoll-Paque density gradient centrifugation. Total RNA was extracted using Trizol reagent, and RNA quality was assessed on an Agilent 2100 Bioanalyzer. The CDR3, cysteine through phenylalanine, is 15 amino acids long. Only the CDR3 DNA is retained, 45 bases long and in frame from the first base. The trim is 4 bases for V and 0 bases for J, with a gap of 10 bases between the germline ends. Sequences SGHTA (CDR1) and FQGNSA (CDR2) are obtained from the germline V gene.

Sequencing was performed on blood. This TCR was sampled from a woman between 18 and 29 years old with Graves' hyperthyroidism. The sequence joins TRBV7-2 to TRBJ1-5; matching of 6 bases hints at TRBD1 as the D gene. The CDR3 region has the sequence CASSSRDISNQPQHF. The bases are TGTGCCAGCAGCTCCCGGGACATTAGCAATCAGCCCCAGCATTTT. The CDR3 plus the reference TRBV7-2 and TRBJ1-5 genes for the other parts give the full variable domain: GAGVSQSPSNKVTEKGKDVELRCDPISGHTALYWYRQSLGQGLEFLIYFQGNSAPDKSGLPSDRFSAERTGGSVSTLTIQRTQQEDSAVYLCASSSRDISNQPQHFGDGTRLSIL.